A single T cell receptor beta chain is shown here with its context. This sample is drawn from a study of shared T cell receptors in the human thymus. The table came from immunoSEQ multiplex PCR; TCRdb's copy has only in-frame clones and leaves some out. The table shows under 700,000 clones, with approximately 80% occurring only once. Germline CDR1 is MNHEY and CDR2 is SMNVEV (reference sequence). With 2 bases removed from V and 2 bases from J, the gap between germline ends came to 16 bases. The CDR3 has 16 residues. The sample also formed part of further work on human thymus T cells. As that report states: In thymic and blood repertoires alike, V and J usage looked biased.

The chain employs TRBV27 and TRBJ2-7; D gene uncertain. This clonotype was sampled from a boy under three years old with a congenital heart defect. The sequenced sample was thymocytes. CDR3 sequence: CASSLDLEASPYEQYF. CDR3 DNA sequence: TGTGCCAGCAGTTTAGATCTTGAGGCCTCTCCCTACGAGCAGTACTTC.